This T cell receptor (beta chain) appears in the sequencing data of a study of patients and donors after allogeneic stem cell transplantation. V lost 3 bases and J 0 bases, leaving 15 bases between the germline ends. The CDR3 is made up of 16 amino acids. The germline CDR1 and CDR2 sequences are SGHNT and YENEEA. TCRdb reprocessed the RT-PCR reads via MiXCR and lists one record per CDR3 protein. The table lists hundreds of thousands of distinct CDR3 sequences, 16% of them singletons, with over 6% in the top ten. The sample consisted of blood, either unsorted or a sorted T cell fraction (not recorded which). This chain joins TRBV11-3 and TRBJ2-7; D perhaps matches TRBD2 (5 bases). The clonotype was recovered from a human donor who was either an allogeneic HSCT recipient or a stem cell or donor lymphocyte infusion donor (not recorded which). It is not recorded whose cells these are; they may come from a transplant donor. In DNA, the CDR3 is TGTGCCAGCAGCTTTCGCGGCGGGTCCAACTCCTACGAGCAGTACTTC. This sequence encodes CASSFRGGSNSYEQYF. The whole variable domain, filled in from reference TRBV11-3 and TRBJ2-7, reads EAGVVQSPRYKIIEKKQPVAFWCNPISGHNTLYWYLQNLGQGPELLIRYENEEAVDDSQLPKDRFSAERLKGVDSTLKIQPAELGDSAVYLCASSFRGGSNSYEQYFGPGTRLTVT.